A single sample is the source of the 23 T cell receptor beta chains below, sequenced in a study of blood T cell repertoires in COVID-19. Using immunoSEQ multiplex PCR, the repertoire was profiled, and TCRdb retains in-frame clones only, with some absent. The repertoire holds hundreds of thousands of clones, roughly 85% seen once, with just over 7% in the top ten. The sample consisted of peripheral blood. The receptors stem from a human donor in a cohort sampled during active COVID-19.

The DNA of the CDR3 is TGTGCCAGCAGCCTTTACCGGGTAGGGACGGACAGTGAAGCTTTCTTT. The encoded protein is CASSLYRVGTDSEAFF. This chain connects TRBV7-3 to TRBJ1-1, with a weak D call TRBD1 (6 bases). The CDR3 loop spans 16 amino acids. Trimming took off 5 bases at V and 7 bases at J, with 23 bases between the two ends. The germline CDR1 and CDR2 sequences are SGHTA and FQGTGA.

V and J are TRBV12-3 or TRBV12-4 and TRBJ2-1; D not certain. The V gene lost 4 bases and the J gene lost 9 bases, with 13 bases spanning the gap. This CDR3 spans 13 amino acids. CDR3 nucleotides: TGTGCCAGCAGTTCCACAGTGTTTTTTGAGCAGTTCTTC. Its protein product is CASSSTVFFEQFF.

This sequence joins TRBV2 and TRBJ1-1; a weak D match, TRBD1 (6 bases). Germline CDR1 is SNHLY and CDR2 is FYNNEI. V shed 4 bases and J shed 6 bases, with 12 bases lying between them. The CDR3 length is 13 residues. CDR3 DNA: TGTGCCAGCAGTGGGGCCAAGGGGGCTGAAGCTTTCTTT. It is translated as CASSGAKGAEAFF.

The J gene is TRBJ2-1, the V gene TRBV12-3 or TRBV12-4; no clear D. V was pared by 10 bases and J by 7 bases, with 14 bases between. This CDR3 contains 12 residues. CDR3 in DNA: TGTGCCATCCTAGGATCTTCGAATGAGCAGTTCTTC. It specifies CAILGSSNEQFF.

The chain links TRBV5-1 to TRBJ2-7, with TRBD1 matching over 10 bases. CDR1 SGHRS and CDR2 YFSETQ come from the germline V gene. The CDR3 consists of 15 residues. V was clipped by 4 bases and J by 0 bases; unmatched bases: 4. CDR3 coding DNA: TGCGCCAGCAGCCCGGGACAGGGGTTCTCCTACGAGCAGTACTTC. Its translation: CASSPGQGFSYEQYF.

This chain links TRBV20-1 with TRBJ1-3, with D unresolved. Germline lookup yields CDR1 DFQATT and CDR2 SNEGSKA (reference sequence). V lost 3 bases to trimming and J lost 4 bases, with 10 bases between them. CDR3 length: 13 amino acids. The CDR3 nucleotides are TGCAGTGCTAGTGAGGGCATCGGAAACACCATATATTTT. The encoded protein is CSASEGIGNTIYF.

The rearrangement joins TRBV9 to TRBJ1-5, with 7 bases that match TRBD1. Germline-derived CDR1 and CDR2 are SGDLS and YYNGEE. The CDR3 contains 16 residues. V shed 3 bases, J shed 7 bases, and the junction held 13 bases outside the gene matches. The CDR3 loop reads CASSAYPDRVAQPQHF. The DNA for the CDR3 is TGTGCCAGCAGCGCCTATCCTGACAGGGTGGCCCAGCCCCAGCATTTT.

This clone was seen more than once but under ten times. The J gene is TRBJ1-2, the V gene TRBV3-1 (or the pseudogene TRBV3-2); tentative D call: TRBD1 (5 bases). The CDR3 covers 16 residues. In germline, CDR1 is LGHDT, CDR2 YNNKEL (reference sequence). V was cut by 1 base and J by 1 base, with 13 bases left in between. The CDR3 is CASSQAPTAFNYGYTF. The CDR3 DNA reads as TGTGCCAGCAGCCAAGCTCCGACAGCCTTTAACTATGGCTACACCTTC.

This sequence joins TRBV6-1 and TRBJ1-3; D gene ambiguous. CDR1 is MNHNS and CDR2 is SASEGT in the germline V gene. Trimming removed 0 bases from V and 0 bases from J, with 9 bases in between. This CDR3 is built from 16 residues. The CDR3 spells CASSEAQEFSGNTIYF. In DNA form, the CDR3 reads TGTGCCAGCAGTGAAGCGCAAGAGTTCTCTGGAAACACCATATATTTT.

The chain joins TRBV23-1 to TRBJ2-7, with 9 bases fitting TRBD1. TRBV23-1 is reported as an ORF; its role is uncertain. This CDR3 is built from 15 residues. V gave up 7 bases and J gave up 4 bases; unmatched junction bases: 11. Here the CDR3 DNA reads TGCGCCAGCACGTCCAGCGGGACAGGGTGGTACGAGCAGTACTTC. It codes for CASTSSGTGWYEQYF.

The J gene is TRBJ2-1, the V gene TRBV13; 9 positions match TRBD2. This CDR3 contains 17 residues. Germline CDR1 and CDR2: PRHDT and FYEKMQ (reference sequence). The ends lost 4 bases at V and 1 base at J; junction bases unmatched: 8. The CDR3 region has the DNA TGTGCCAGCAGCTCCGAGCGGGGGGCCTCTTCCTACAATGAGCAGTTCTTC. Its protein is CASSSERGASSYNEQFF. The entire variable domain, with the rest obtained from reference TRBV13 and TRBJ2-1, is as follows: AAGVIQSPRHLIKEKRETATLKCYPIPRHDTVYWYQQGPGQDPQFLISFYEKMQSDKGSIPDRFSAQQFSDYHSELNMSSLELGDSALYFCASSSERGASSYNEQFFGPGTRLTVL.

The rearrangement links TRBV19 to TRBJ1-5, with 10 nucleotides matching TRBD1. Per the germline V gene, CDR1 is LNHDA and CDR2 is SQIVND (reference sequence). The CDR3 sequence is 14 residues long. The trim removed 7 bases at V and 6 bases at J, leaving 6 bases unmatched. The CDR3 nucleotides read TGTGCCAGTACCCGGGACAGGGGTAGTCAGCCCCAGCATTTT. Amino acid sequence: CASTRDRGSQPQHF.

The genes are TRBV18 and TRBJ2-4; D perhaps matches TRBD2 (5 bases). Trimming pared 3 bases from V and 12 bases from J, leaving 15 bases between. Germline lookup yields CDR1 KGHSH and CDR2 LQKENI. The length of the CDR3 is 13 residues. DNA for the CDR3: TGTGCCAGCTCACCGGAGGCCCCCTCGGGTCAGTACTTC. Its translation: CASSPEAPSGQYF.

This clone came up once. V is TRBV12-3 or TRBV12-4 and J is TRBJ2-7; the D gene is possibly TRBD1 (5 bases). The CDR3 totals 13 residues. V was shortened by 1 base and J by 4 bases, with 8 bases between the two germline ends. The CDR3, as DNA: TGTGCCAGCAGTTTAGTTTCAGGGTACGAGCAGTACTTC. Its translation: CASSLVSGYEQYF.

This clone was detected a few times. CDR3 amino acids: CASSPLSDTQYF. DNA for the CDR3: TGTGCCAGCAGTCCCCTATCTGATACGCAGTATTTT. The chain is built from TRBV6-6 and TRBJ2-3; D gene unclear. Trimming took off 5 bases at V and 6 bases at J, with 9 bases between the two ends. Germline CDR1 and CDR2: MNHNY and SVGAGI (reference sequence). CDR3 length: 12 amino acids.

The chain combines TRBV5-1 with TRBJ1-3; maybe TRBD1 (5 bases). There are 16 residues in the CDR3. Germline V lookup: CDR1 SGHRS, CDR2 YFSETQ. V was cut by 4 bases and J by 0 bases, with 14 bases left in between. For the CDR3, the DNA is TGCGCCAGCAGCGGGGGGAAGACGGACTCTGGAAACACCATATATTTT. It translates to CASSGGKTDSGNTIYF.

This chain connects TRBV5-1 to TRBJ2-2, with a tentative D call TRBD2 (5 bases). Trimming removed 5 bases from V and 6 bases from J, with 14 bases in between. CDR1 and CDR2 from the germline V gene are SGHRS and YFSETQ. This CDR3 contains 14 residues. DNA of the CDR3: TGCGCCAGCAGACCACCCAATAGCGCCGGGGAGCTGTTTTTT. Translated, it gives CASRPPNSAGELFF.

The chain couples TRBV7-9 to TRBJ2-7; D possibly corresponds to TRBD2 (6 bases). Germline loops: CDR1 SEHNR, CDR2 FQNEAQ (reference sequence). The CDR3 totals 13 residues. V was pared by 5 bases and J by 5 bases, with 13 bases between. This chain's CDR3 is CASSRLGTHEQYF. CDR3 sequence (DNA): TGTGCCAGCAGCCGACTAGGGACGCACGAGCAGTACTTC.

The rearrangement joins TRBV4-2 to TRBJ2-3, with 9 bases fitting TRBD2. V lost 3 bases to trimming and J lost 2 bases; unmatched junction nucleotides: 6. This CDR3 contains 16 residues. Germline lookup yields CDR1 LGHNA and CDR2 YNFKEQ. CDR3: CASSHGAGGPTDTQYF. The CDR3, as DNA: TGTGCCAGCAGCCACGGAGCGGGGGGCCCCACAGATACGCAGTATTTT.

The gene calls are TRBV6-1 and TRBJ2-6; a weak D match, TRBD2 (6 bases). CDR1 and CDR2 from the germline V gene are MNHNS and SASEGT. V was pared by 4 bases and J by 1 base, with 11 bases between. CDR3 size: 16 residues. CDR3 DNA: TGTGCCAGCAGTGGACGACTAGTTTCTGGGGCCAACGTCCTGACTTTC. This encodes CASSGRLVSGANVLTF.

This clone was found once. CDR3 region: CAWKGGRSYTEAFF. CDR3 bases: TGTGCCTGGAAGGGGGGGCGATCGTACACTGAAGCTTTCTTT. The V call is TRBV30, the J call TRBJ1-1; tentatively, D is TRBD1 (6 bases). The CDR3 is made up of 14 amino acids. V gave up 4 bases and J gave up 3 bases, with 15 bases separating them. Germline CDR1 is GTSNPN and CDR2 is SVGIG (reference sequence).

CDR3 DNA sequence: TGCAGTGGACTCAAGAACACTGAAGCTTTCTTT. This gives the protein CSGLKNTEAFF. This sequence joins TRBV20-1 and TRBJ1-1; D is undetermined. This CDR3 has 11 amino acids. Per the germline V gene, CDR1 is DFQATT and CDR2 is SNEGSKA (reference sequence). Trimming removed 7 bases from V and 1 base from J, with 7 bases in between.

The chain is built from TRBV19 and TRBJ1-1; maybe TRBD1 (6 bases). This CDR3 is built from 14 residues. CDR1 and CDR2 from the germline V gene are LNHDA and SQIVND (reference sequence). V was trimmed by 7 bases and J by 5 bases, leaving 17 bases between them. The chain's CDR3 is CASTKGDKRTEAFF. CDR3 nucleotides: TGTGCCAGTACCAAGGGGGACAAGAGGACTGAAGCTTTCTTT. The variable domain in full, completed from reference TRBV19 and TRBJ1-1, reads DGGITQSPKYLFRKEGQNVTLSCEQNLNHDAMYWYRQDPGQGLRLIYYSQIVNDFQKGDIAEGYSVSREKKESFPLTVTSAQKNPTAFYLCASTKGDKRTEAFFGQGTRLTVV.